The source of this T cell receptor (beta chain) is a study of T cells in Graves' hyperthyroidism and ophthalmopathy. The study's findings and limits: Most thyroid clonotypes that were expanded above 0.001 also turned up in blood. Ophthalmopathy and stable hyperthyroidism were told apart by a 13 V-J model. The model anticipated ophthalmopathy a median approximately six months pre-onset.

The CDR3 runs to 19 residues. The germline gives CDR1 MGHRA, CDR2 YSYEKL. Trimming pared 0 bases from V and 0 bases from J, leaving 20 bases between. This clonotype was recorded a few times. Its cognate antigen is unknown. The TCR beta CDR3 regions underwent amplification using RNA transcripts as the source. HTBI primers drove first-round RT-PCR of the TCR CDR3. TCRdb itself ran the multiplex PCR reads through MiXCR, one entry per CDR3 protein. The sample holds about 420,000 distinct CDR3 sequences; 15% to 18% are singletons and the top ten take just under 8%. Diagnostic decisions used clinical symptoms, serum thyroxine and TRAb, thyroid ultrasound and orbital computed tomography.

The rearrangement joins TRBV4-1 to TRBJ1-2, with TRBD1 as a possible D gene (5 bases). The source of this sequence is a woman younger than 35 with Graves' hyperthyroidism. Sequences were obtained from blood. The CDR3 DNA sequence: TGCGCCAGCAGCCAAGAAGATGGGGGAGTGAGGAAAGCTAACTATGGCTACACCTTC. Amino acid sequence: CASSQEDGGVRKANYGYTF.